These 9 T cell receptor beta chains share one sample of origin, sequenced in a study of human T cells and chemical hapten exposure. Each CDR3 protein gets one entry after TCRdb re-called the RACE reads with MiXCR. The repertoire holds over 100,000 distinct CDR3 sequences, about a tenth seen once, with 2.5% to 3.5% in the top ten. This sample's time point: patch test 2, 6 weeks after DPC sensitization. Treatment of the sample: therapeutic diphenylcyclopropenone sensitization with weekly scalp DPC. The sequencing used whole blood, collected in connection with sensitization to the hapten diphenylcyclopropenone (DPC). Every receptor here comes from a middle-aged woman with alopecia areata. Some clones in this sample may be carry-over from other donors' samples.

This clonotype was counted only a few times. The rearrangement uses TRBV6-2 or TRBV6-3 and TRBJ1-5; D might be TRBD1 (5 bases). V shed 8 bases and J shed 7 bases, with 9 bases lying between them. CDR3 length equals 11 residues. Germline-derived CDR1 and CDR2 are MNHEY and SVGEGT. The CDR3 spells CASATGQPQHF. The CDR3 nucleotides are TGTGCCAGCGCAACAGGACAGCCCCAGCATTTT.

This chain joins TRBV5-1 and TRBJ2-7, with unresolved D. The V end was cut by 0 bases, the J end by 5 bases, with 9 bases between. The CDR3 is 13 residues long. CDR1 is SGHRS, CDR2 YFSETQ, per germline. CDR3 in DNA: TGCGCCAGCAGCTTGGAGGCAGGAGACGAGCAGTACTTC. Amino acid sequence: CASSLEAGDEQYF.

This clonotype showed up many times. The chain recombines TRBV6-2 or TRBV6-3 with TRBJ1-1, with D possibly matching TRBD1 (5 bases). Trimming took off 8 bases at V and 0 bases at J, with 13 bases between the two ends. Germline V gene lookup returns CDR1 MNHEY and CDR2 SVGEGT. This CDR3 spans 14 amino acids. The CDR3 region has the DNA TGTGCCAGCTCCTACGACAGCCTGAACACTGAAGCTTTCTTT. This sequence encodes CASSYDSLNTEAFF.

This clonotype was seen repeatedly, ten times or more. V gene TRBV11-2 combines with J gene TRBJ1-1, with TRBD1 matching 8 bases. The CDR3 sequence is 15 residues long. Germline values: CDR1 SGHAT, CDR2 FQNNGV. Trimming took 4 bases from V and 4 from J; bases not matched to a gene: 8. CDR3 nucleotide sequence: TGTGCCAGCAGCTCCTTCCGGACAGGGAGCACTGAAGCTTTCTTT. Encoded protein: CASSSFRTGSTEAFF.

This chain connects TRBV28 to TRBJ2-1; 14 bases agree with TRBD2. Germline-derived CDR1 and CDR2 are MDHEN and SYDVKM. The CDR3 is 15 residues long. J lost 10 bases, V lost 8 bases, and 10 bases had no gene match. In DNA form, the CDR3 reads TGTGCCAGCGGGACTAGCGGGGGCCCGCGGTTGGAGCAGTTCTTC. Translating gives CASGTSGGPRLEQFF.

Many counts were recorded for this clonotype. J is TRBJ2-2 and V is TRBV11-2; 7 positions agree with TRBD1. Looked up from germline, CDR1 is SGHAT and CDR2 is FQNNGV. This CDR3 is built from 14 residues. The ends lost 5 bases at V and 4 bases at J; junction bases unmatched: 4. The CDR3 region has the DNA TGTGCCAGCAGCCCGGACAGGCTCACCGGGGAGCTGTTTTTT. Its translation is CASSPDRLTGELFF.

The gene calls are TRBV4-1 and TRBJ1-2; D gene uncertain. The CDR3 covers 15 residues. With 1 base removed from V and 3 bases from J, the gap between germline ends came to 12 bases. Germline assignment: CDR1 MGHRA and CDR2 YSYEKL. The chain's CDR3 is CASSQAPQTYYGYTF. The CDR3 DNA reads TGCGCCAGCAGCCAAGCCCCTCAGACGTACTATGGCTACACCTTC.

This clonotype showed up many times. The V and J genes are TRBV19 and TRBJ1-5; unclear D gene. The germline gives CDR1 LNHDA, CDR2 SQIVND (reference sequence). The ends were cut back, 5 bases at V and 6 bases at J, with 11 bases in the middle. CDR3 size: 13 residues. CDR3 bases: TGTGCCAGTAGTCAAACGGGGAGTCAGCCCCAGCATTTT. Encoded protein: CASSQTGSQPQHF.

Many counts were recorded for this clonotype. The rearrangement joins TRBV7-2 to TRBJ2-5, with TRBD2 identical over 7 bases. The CDR3 is made up of 14 amino acids. From germline, CDR1 is SGHTA and CDR2 FQGNSA. V gave up 4 bases and J gave up 2 bases; unmatched junction bases: 4. CDR3: CASSYRLAQETQYF. In DNA, the CDR3 is TGTGCCAGCAGCTACAGACTAGCACAAGAGACCCAGTACTTC.